This TCR beta chain was found in a study of post-analysis software for immune sequencing data (dated by TCRdb to about 2015). Background on the whole study: The recorded disease courses included relapsing-remitting, secondary progressive and progressive-relapsing multiple sclerosis, and some patients had no subtype annotation. The patient repertoires were set against 11 previously published healthy control repertoires from donors whose ages ranged from roughly 6 to 27 years. A subset of samples was prepared in parallel using single-end sample barcoding, then pooled and co-amplified after Illumina adapter ligation. What the research found in general, with its limitations: Significantly higher frequencies in patients than in controls were found for several TRBV segments, including TRBV5-6, TRBV5-1 and TRBV20-1. The multiple sclerosis patient group was slightly younger than the control group. Direct clustering with F measure showed strong co-clustering of samples prepared in the same batch, prompting a batch-effect correction. Compared with controls, multiple sclerosis patients had significantly lower normalized Chao1 diversity, a finding suggesting substantial peripheral T-cell clonal expansion.

Worth noting for this clonotype: It has no known antigen specificity. One base away there is no much larger clone; base qualities are not given.

The CDR3 starts with the cysteine, ends with the phenylalanine, and has 14 residues. The only DNA kept is the CDR3, 42 bases in frame from the first base. CDR1 and CDR2 (LGHNA, YNFKEQ) derive from the germline V gene. The trim is 3 bases for V and 11 bases for J, with a gap of 17 bases between the germline ends. Library method: PCR. The reads were generated on an Illumina HiSeq 2500. Unique molecular identifiers were incorporated into TCR beta cDNA libraries to reduce PCR and sequencing biases. Approximately 500,000 cDNA molecules were obtained for every 1 to 10 million input T cells, so each molecule roughly corresponded to one T cell. Patient libraries were prepared and sequenced with the same protocol used for the earlier healthy control dataset. Samples belonging to the same batch were prepared together, multiplexed and sequenced on a shared HiSeq lane. As for the original processing: Raw barcoded reads were processed with MIGEC, discarding single-read molecular identifier groups before consensus assembly and CDR3 extraction. VDJtools was used for post-analysis of the clonotype tables, and diversity was normalized by down-sampling every dataset to the size of the smallest sample. To correct batch-related cross-sample contamination, repertoire overlap clustering matched CDR3 amino acid sequences but not nucleotide sequences. The public reads were quality trimmed at Q25 with fastp and then assembled into clones with MiXCR by TCRdb, keeping productive beta chains. Every CDR3 protein is listed once, alongside the most common genes and DNA of its rows. V and J calls and clone size were set by TCRdb, not the authors. For this sample there are about 200,000 distinct CDR3 sequences; roughly 28% appear just once. The top ten clones comprise approximately 3% of the sample.

To demonstrate the VDJtools post-analysis software, the study profiled TCR beta repertoires from the peripheral blood of about 13 young patients with multiple sclerosis. The multiple sclerosis patients were children and adolescents between roughly 6 and 16 years of age. Sequenced input: blood. The TCR comes from a girl aged 2 to 17 with multiple sclerosis. The chain joins TRBV4-2 to TRBJ1-5; the D gene is not confidently resolved. DNA sequence: TGTGCCAGCAGCCACGCAACCGACCCTGGAGCCCAGCATTTT. This gives the protein CASSHATDPGAQHF.